The rows below give T cell receptor beta chains drawn from one sample of a study of a mutant IDH1 vaccine in newly diagnosed glioma. These receptors' antigens are unknown. Some clones are missing from TCRdb's copy, which holds only in-frame ones; the method was immunoSEQ multiplex PCR. The sample yields roughly 54,000 clones, 84% seen once. Sequences were derived from PBMCs, sampled from a glioma patient whose treatment included an IDH1 peptide vaccine. The receptors were gathered from a woman aged 18-29 years with glioma. Each CDR3 is given with its conserved first and last residue. The D gene is left open where the match is weak. Clone size, where shown, is once, few, many, or a class for clones that have expanded.

clone_size j_call d_call v_call cdr3_nt cdr3_aa
- TRBJ2-7 - TRBV7-8 TGTGCCAGCAGCGCCCGGGACTCGCCCTACGAGCAGTACTTC CASSARDSPYEQYF
- TRBJ1-1 - TRBV12-5 TGTGCTAGTCGTACTATCCTCAGGGGAGTTGGATCGAACACTGAAGCTTTCTTT CASRTILRGVGSNTEAFF
- TRBJ2-3 - TRBV18 TGTGCCAGCTCACCCCTAAAGGGAAGTGGAGATACGCAGTATTTT CASSPLKGSGDTQYF
- TRBJ2-4 TRBD1 TRBV6-1 TGTGCCAGCAGTGGTGCAGGGGGAAACATTCAGTACTTC CASSGAGGNIQYF
once TRBJ2-1 TRBD2 TRBV27 TGTGCCAGCAGTTCCCTCGTAGCGGGGGGCCCCCAGGAGCAGTTCTTC CASSSLVAGGPQEQFF
- TRBJ1-2 - TRBV27 TGTGCCAGCAGACCTACAGGCTTCACCCATGGCTACACCTTC CASRPTGFTHGYTF
- TRBJ1-2 - TRBV10-2 TGCGCCAGCAGGCATCTATCAGGAATTGGGGGCGTGAACTATGGCTACACCTTC CASRHLSGIGGVNYGYTF
- TRBJ1-1 TRBD1 TRBV7-6 TGTGCCAGCAGCTTCGGGACAGGGGGCTCGAACACTGAAGCTTTCTTT CASSFGTGGSNTEAFF
few TRBJ2-3 TRBD2 TRBV7-9 TGTGCCAGCAGCTCGTTAGCGGGGAGCACAGATACGCAGTATTTT CASSSLAGSTDTQYF
few TRBJ1-4 - TRBV5-1 TGCGCCAGCAGCTTGGATTTAGGGGGAACTAATGAAAAACTGTTTTTT CASSLDLGGTNEKLFF
- TRBJ2-3 TRBD2 TRBV6-4 TGTGCCAGCAGTGAAACCCCCGGGGCTAGCGGGGCTGGAGATACGCAGTATTTT CASSETPGASGAGDTQYF
- TRBJ2-3 - TRBV7-9 TGTGCCAGCAGCCACGACGGCCCAGATACGCAGTATTTT CASSHDGPDTQYF
- TRBJ1-2 TRBD1 TRBV5-4 TGTGCCAGCAGCTTGGGTGACAGGGGCTATGGCTACACCTTC CASSLGDRGYGYTF
- TRBJ2-3 - TRBV9 TGTGCCAGCAGCCAAACGTCGGGACGGGCCGGTGGCACAGATACGCAGTATTTT CASSQTSGRAGGTDTQYF
- TRBJ1-1 - TRBV11-2 TGTGCCAGCAGCTTAGACCGGATCGGCCCGATGAACACTGAAGCTTTCTTT CASSLDRIGPMNTEAFF
- TRBJ2-7 - TRBV7-9 TGTGCCAGCACCCAGGTGGGGACCTCCTACGAGCAGTACTTC CASTQVGTSYEQYF
once TRBJ2-2 TRBD2 TRBV6-5 TGTGCCAGCAAGGGGACTAGCGGGAGGAGGGGGGAGCTGTTTTTT CASKGTSGRRGELFF
- TRBJ1-5 TRBD1 TRBV6-5 TGTGCCAGCAGAATACAGGGGGCTGGCAATCAGCCCCAGCATTTT CASRIQGAGNQPQHF
- TRBJ1-1 - TRBV29-1 TGCAGCGTTCTGGTAACTGAAGCTTTCTTT CSVLVTEAFF
few TRBJ1-5 - TRBV9 TGTGCCAGCAGCGTAGCCAATGATCAGCCCCAGCATTTT CASSVANDQPQHF
- TRBJ1-5 TRBD1 TRBV7-9 TGTGCCAGCAGTCATGGGACAGGGGGCATGGGCAATCAGCCCCAGCATTTT CASSHGTGGMGNQPQHF
- TRBJ2-7 TRBD1 TRBV19 TGTGCCAGTAGTCGCGGGACAGGGGCGGTCTACGAGCAGTACTTC CASSRGTGAVYEQYF
few TRBJ2-1 TRBD2 TRBV30 TGTGCCTGGAGTGTGGGACTAGCGGGAGATCTTTTTCGGAATGAGCAGTTCTTC CAWSVGLAGDLFRNEQFF
- TRBJ1-3 TRBD1 TRBV10-2 TGCGCCAGCAGCGAGACAGGGGGCGGAAACACCATATATTTT CASSETGGGNTIYF
- TRBJ1-2 - TRBV10-3 TGTGCCATCAGTGAGTCGACTCGCTCCTTGCCCTATGGCTACACCTTC CAISESTRSLPYGYTF
- TRBJ2-7 TRBD2 TRBV30 TGTGCCTGGAGTGTACCTGGGGAGGGGATGCTCTACGAGCAGTACTTC CAWSVPGEGMLYEQYF
- TRBJ2-7 TRBD2 TRBV5-1 TGCGCCAGCAGCCGGGGACTAGCGGGAAGCGAAGGCGAGCAGTACTTC CASSRGLAGSEGEQYF
few TRBJ2-7 TRBD1 TRBV10-1 TGCGCCAGCAGTGAAGGGACAGGGGGCATGTACGAGCAGTACTTC CASSEGTGGMYEQYF
- TRBJ1-2 - TRBV7-2 TGTGCCAGCAGCTCACCAGTTGGGGACGTGGGGGGCTACACCTTC CASSSPVGDVGGYTF
- TRBJ1-2 - TRBV9 TGTGCCAGCAGCGTAGCTGCGCAGGGGTCCCCTTCTGGCTACACCTTC CASSVAAQGSPSGYTF
- TRBJ2-3 - TRBV5-8 TGTGCCAGCAGCTTGGTGGGCGGGAGCACAGATACGCAGTATTTT CASSLVGGSTDTQYF
once TRBJ1-3 - TRBV27 TGTGCCAGCAGTTTATCCTCGTCTGGAAACACCATATATTTT CASSLSSSGNTIYF
- TRBJ1-1 TRBD1 TRBV15 TGTGCCACCAGCAGAAAAGGGAAAGGGGGCGAAGCTTTCTTT CATSRKGKGGEAFF
- TRBJ2-3 - TRBV7-2 TGTGCCAGCAGCGCAGGGGGCGGGAGCGCAGATACGCAGTATTTT CASSAGGGSADTQYF
once TRBJ1-1 - TRBV5-1 TGCGCCAGTAATCCGGGGGTCTCTGACACTGAAGCTTTCTTT CASNPGVSDTEAFF
- TRBJ1-2 TRBD1 TRBV4-3 TGCGCCAGCAGCCAAGTACCGACAGGGACGGCCGGGTATGGCTACACCTTC CASSQVPTGTAGYGYTF
- TRBJ2-7 - TRBV19 TGTGCCAGTAGTAGACCGCCGGGACCGGAGTACTTC CASSRPPGPEYF
- TRBJ2-7 - TRBV15 TGTGCCACCAGCGCGGGGCGGGACTACGAGCAGTACTTC CATSAGRDYEQYF
- TRBJ1-4 TRBD1 TRBV5-1 TGCGCCAGCAGCGGCGGGACAGCCTCTAATGAAAAACTGTTTTTT CASSGGTASNEKLFF
- TRBJ1-2 TRBD1 TRBV10-3 TGTGCCATCAGTACGGACAGGGAGGCCTATGGCTACACCTTC CAISTDREAYGYTF
- TRBJ2-5 TRBD1 TRBV6-5 TGTGCCAGCAGTTTCTTCCCCGGACAGGGACGGGAGACCCAGTACTTC CASSFFPGQGRETQYF
- TRBJ1-6 TRBD1 TRBV7-2 TGTGCCAGCAGCCCCTGGGGGACAGGGCTTAGATCACCCCTCCACTTT CASSPWGTGLRSPLHF
- TRBJ2-3 TRBD2 TRBV2 TGTGCCAGCAGGGTTAGCGGGAGGGCCGGCACAGATACGCAGTATTTT CASRVSGRAGTDTQYF
- TRBJ2-7 - TRBV5-4 TGTGCCAGCAGCTCTGGATCCTACGAGCAGTACTTC CASSSGSYEQYF
- TRBJ2-7 - TRBV6-6 TGTGCCAGCAGTTTCCGGGGCTACGAGCAGTACTTC CASSFRGYEQYF
- TRBJ2-3 TRBD2 TRBV7-2 TGTGCCAGCAGCCACGGTCTAGCGGGGGGATTCTCAGATACGCAGTATTTT CASSHGLAGGFSDTQYF
- TRBJ2-7 TRBD2 TRBV9 TGTGCCAGCAGCGTCGGGACTAGCGGGGGGCCCTACGAGCAGTACTTC CASSVGTSGGPYEQYF
- TRBJ2-1 TRBD2 TRBV25-1 TGTGCCAGCAGTGAAAGACTAGCGGCCAAATACAATGAGCAGTTCTTC CASSERLAAKYNEQFF
few TRBJ1-5 - TRBV2 TGTGCCTGCACAGGGTTGGACCTTTGGCCCCAGCATTTT CACTGLDLWPQHF
- TRBJ2-2 - TRBV15 TGTGCCACCAGCAGGGTAGCAGGTGGGGAGCTGTTTTTT CATSRVAGGELFF
- TRBJ1-5 - TRBV28 TGTGCCACCACGGGCAGGATAAGTGGACAGCCCCAGCATTTT CATTGRISGQPQHF
- TRBJ2-1 - TRBV29-1 TGCAGCGTTGATGGTCTAGCTCCTTCCTACAATGAGCAGTTCTTC CSVDGLAPSYNEQFF
few TRBJ1-5 - TRBV7-9 TGTGCCAGCAGCTTAGCGGGGGATCAGCCCCAGCATTTT CASSLAGDQPQHF
- TRBJ2-2 TRBD2 TRBV9 TGTGCCAGCAGCTATACTTCTAGCGGGAACGGGGAGCTGTTTTTT CASSYTSSGNGELFF
- TRBJ1-1 TRBD1 TRBV5-6 TGTGCCAGCAGGACAGGGGTGGGAAACACTGAAGCTTTCTTT CASRTGVGNTEAFF
- TRBJ1-6 - TRBV6-1 TGTGCCAGCAGTGAATTGGGGAGCTCCTATAATTCACCCCTCCACTTT CASSELGSSYNSPLHF
- TRBJ2-1 TRBD1 TRBV5-1 TGCGCCAGCAGCTGGGGCCGGGACAGGGTTGACAATGAGCAGTTCTTC CASSWGRDRVDNEQFF
once TRBJ2-2 TRBD2 TRBV11-2 TGTGCCAGCAGCTTAATGTCGGGAGGGTCGTACACCGGGGAGCTGTTTTTT CASSLMSGGSYTGELFF
- TRBJ1-5 - TRBV6-5 TGTGCCAGCAGTGTTCAGCCGAGCAATCAGCCCCAGCATTTT CASSVQPSNQPQHF